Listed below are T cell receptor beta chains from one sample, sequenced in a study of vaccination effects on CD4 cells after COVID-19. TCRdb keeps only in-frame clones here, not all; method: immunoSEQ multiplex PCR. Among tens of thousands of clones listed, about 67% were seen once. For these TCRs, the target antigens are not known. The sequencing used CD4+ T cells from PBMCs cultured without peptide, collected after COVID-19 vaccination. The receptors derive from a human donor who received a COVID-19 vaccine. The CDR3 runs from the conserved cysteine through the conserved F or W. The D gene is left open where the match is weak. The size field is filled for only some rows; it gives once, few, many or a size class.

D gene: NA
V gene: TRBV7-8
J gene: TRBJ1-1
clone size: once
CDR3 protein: CASSPGHSNTEAFF
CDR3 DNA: TGTGCCAGCAGTCCGGGACACTCGAACACTGAAGCTTTCTTT

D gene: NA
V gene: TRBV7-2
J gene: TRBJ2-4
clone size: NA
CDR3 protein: CASSQPGGAKNIQYF
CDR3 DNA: TGTGCCAGCAGCCAGCCGGGGGGCGCCAAAAACATTCAGTACTTC

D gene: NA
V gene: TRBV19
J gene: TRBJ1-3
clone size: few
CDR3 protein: CASSIVGRYSGNTIYF
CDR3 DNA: TGTGCCAGTAGTATAGTGGGACGATACTCTGGAAACACCATATATTTT

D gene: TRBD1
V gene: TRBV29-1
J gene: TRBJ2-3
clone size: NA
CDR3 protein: CSVETGSDTQYF
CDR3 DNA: TGCAGCGTAGAGACAGGGTCAGATACGCAGTATTTT

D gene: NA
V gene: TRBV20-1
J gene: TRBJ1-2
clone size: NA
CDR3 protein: CSARDGYGYTF
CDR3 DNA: TGCAGTGCTAGGGACGGCTATGGCTACACCTTC

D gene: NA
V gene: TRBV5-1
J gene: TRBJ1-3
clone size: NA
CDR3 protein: CASSLGPGVGNTIYF
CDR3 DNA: TGCGCCAGCAGCTTGGGCCCGGGGGTTGGAAACACCATATATTTT

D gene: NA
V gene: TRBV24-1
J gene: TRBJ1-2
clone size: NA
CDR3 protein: CATSDSWDAYGYTF
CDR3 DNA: TGTGCCACCAGTGATTCCTGGGACGCATATGGCTACACCTTC

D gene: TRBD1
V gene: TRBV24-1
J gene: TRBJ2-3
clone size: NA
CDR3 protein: CATSRDSSPDTQYF
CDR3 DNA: TGTGCCACCAGCAGGGACAGCAGTCCAGATACGCAGTATTTT

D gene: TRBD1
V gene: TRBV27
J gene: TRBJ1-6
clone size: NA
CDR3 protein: CASSELGQGYSPLHF
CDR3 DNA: TGTGCCAGCAGTGAACTCGGACAGGGATATTCACCCCTCCACTTT

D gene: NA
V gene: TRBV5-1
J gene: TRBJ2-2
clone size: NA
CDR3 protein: CASSPRGGAATGELFF
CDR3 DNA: TGCGCCAGCAGCCCCCGCGGCGGGGCTGCTACCGGGGAGCTGTTTTTT

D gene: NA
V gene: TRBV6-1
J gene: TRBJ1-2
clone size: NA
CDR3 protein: CASSEGPNANYGYTF
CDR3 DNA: TGTGCCAGCAGTGAGGGACCGAACGCTAACTATGGCTACACCTTC

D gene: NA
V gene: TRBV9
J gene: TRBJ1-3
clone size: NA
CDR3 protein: CASSVEGGSGNTIYF
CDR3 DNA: TGTGCCAGCAGCGTAGAGGGGGGCTCTGGAAACACCATATATTTT

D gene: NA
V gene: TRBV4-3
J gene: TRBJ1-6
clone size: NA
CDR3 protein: CASSQDRYNSPLHF
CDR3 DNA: TGCGCCAGCAGCCAAGACAGGTATAATTCACCCCTCCACTTT

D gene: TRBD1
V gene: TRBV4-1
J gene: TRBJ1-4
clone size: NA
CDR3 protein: CASSPHSQGALNEKLFF
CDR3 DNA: TGCGCCAGCAGCCCACACTCTCAGGGGGCGCTTAATGAAAAACTGTTTTTT

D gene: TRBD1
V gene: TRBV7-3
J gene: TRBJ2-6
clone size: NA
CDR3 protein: CASSTTGGTGANVLTF
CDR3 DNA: TGTGCCAGCAGCACGACAGGGGGAACTGGGGCCAACGTCCTGACTTTC

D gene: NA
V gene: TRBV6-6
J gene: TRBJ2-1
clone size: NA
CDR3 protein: CASSNRAASSYNEQFF
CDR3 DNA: TGTGCCAGCAGTAATAGGGCCGCGAGCTCCTACAATGAGCAGTTCTTC

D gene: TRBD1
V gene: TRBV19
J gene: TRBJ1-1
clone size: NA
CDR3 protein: CASSTNRGNTEAFF
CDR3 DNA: TGTGCCAGTAGTACGAACAGGGGAAACACTGAAGCTTTCTTT

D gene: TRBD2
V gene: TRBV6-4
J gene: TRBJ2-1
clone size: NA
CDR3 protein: CASNRSSSGGYHNEQFF
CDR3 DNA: TGTGCCAGCAACCGATCCTCTAGCGGGGGGTACCACAATGAGCAGTTCTTC

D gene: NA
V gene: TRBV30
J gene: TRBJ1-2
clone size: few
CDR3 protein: CAWSQGKGGYTF
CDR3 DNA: TGTGCCTGGAGCCAGGGGAAGGGTGGCTACACCTTC

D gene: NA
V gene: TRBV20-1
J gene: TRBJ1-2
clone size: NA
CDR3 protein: CSASGGANYGYTF
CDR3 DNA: TGCAGTGCTAGTGGAGGGGCTAACTATGGCTACACCTTC

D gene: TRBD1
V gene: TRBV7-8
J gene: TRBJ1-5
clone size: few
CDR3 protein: CASSQGDRGNQPQHF
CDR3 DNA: TGTGCCAGCAGCCAAGGGGACAGGGGCAATCAGCCCCAGCATTTT

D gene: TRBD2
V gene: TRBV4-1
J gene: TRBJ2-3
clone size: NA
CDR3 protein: CASSLIAGETTDTQYF
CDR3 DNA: TGCGCCAGCAGCCTGATAGCGGGGGAAACCACAGATACGCAGTATTTT

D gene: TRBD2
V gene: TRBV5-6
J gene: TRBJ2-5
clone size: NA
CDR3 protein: CASGLTNLAGSETQYF
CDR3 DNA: TGTGCCAGCGGCCTCACAAATCTAGCGGGGAGTGAGACCCAGTACTTC

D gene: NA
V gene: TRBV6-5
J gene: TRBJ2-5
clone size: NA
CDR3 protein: CASETAKTQYF
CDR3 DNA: TGTGCCAGCGAGACTGCGAAGACCCAGTACTTC

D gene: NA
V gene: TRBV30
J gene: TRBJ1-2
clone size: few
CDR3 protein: CAWSVGAGYGYTF
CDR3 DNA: TGTGCCTGGAGTGTGGGGGCGGGCTATGGCTACACCTTC

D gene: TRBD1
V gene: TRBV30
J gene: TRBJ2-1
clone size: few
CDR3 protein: CAWKGQGRRLDEQFF
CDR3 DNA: TGTGCCTGGAAAGGACAGGGTCGTCGCCTCGATGAGCAGTTCTTC

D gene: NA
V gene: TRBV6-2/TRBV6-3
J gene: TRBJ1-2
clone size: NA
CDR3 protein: CASSSGPSYGYTF
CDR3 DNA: TGTGCCAGCAGTTCCGGGCCATCCTATGGCTACACCTTC

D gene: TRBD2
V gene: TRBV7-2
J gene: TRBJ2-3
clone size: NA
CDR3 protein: CASRLAGGTDTQYF
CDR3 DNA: TGTGCCAGCCGGCTAGCGGGGGGGACAGATACGCAGTATTTT

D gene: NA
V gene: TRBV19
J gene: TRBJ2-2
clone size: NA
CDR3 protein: CASSIAVLGGPGELFF
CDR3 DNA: TGTGCCAGTAGTATAGCCGTACTCGGGGGGCCCGGGGAGCTGTTTTTT

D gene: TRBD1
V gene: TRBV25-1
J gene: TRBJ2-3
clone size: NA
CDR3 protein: CASRTGTGGRDTQYF
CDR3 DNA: TGTGCCAGCAGGACCGGGACAGGGGGCCGGGATACGCAGTATTTT

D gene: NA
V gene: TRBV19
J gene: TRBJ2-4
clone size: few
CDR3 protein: CATSPGSGEAKNIQYF
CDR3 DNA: TGTGCCACCTCCCCTGGGTCCGGGGAGGCCAAAAACATTCAGTACTTC

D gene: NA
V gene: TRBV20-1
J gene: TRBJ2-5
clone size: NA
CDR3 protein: CSAQEQETQYF
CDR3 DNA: TGCAGTGCCCAGGAACAAGAGACCCAGTACTTC

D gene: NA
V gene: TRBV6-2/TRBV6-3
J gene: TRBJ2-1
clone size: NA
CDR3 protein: CASSQSGANRQFF
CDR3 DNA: TGTGCCAGCAGTCAGTCCGGGGCTAACCGGCAGTTCTTC

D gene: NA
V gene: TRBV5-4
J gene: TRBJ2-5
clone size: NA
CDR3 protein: CASSYWTVETQYF
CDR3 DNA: TGTGCCAGCAGCTATTGGACAGTCGAGACCCAGTACTTC

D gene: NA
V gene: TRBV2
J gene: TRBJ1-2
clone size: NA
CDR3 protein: CASGRQTYGYTF
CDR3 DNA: TGTGCCAGCGGAAGACAAACATATGGCTACACCTTC

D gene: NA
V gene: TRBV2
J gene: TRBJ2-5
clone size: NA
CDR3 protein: CASSEALRVAQYF
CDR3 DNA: TGTGCCAGCAGTGAAGCGCTTCGGGTGGCCCAGTACTTC

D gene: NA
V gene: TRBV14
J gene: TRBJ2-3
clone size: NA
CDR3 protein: CASSQVTAGFGEDTQYF
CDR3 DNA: TGTGCCAGCAGCCAAGTCACGGCGGGTTTTGGAGAAGATACGCAGTATTTT

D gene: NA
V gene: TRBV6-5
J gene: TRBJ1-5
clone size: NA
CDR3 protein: CASSVGRFSNQPQHF
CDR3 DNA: TGTGCCAGCAGCGTTGGACGGTTTAGCAATCAGCCCCAGCATTTT

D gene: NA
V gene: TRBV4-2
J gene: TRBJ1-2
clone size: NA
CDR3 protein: CASSQGGRVYGYTF
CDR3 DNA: TGTGCCAGCAGCCAAGGGGGAAGGGTCTATGGCTACACCTTC

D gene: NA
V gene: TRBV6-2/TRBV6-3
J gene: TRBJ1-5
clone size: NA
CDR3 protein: CASSFQGWGQPQHF
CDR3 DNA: TGTGCCAGCAGTTTTCAGGGATGGGGTCAGCCCCAGCATTTT

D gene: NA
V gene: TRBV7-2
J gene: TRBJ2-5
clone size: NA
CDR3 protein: CASSFNGETQYF
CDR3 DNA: TGTGCCAGCAGCTTTAACGGGGAGACCCAGTACTTC

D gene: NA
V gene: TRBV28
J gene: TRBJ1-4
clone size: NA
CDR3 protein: CASSFLAPNEKLFF
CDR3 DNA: TGTGCCAGCAGTTTTCTCGCGCCAAACGAAAAACTGTTTTTT

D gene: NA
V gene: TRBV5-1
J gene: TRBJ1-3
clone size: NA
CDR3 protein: CASSLGGHLSGNTIYF
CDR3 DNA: TGCGCCAGCAGCTTGGGTGGTCATCTCTCTGGAAACACCATATATTTT

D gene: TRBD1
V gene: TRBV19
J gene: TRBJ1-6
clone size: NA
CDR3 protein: CASSTGQGTNSPLHF
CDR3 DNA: TGTGCCAGTAGTACCGGACAGGGGACTAATTCACCCCTCCACTTT

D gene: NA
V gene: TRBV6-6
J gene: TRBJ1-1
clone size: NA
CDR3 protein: CASRIPGGLNTEAFF
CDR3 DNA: TGTGCCAGCCGTATTCCCGGGGGCTTGAACACTGAAGCTTTCTTT

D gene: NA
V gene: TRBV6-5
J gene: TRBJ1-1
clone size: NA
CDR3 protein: CASSYHDNTEAFF
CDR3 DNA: TGTGCCAGCAGTTACCACGACAACACTGAAGCTTTCTTT

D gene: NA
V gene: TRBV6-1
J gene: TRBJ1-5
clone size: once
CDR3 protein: CASSENRAGNQPQHF
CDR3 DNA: TGTGCCAGCAGTGAAAACAGGGCTGGCAATCAGCCCCAGCATTTT

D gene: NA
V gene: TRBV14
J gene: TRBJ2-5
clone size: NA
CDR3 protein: CASSQGDVETQYF
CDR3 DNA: TGTGCCAGCAGCCAGGGAGACGTCGAGACCCAGTACTTC

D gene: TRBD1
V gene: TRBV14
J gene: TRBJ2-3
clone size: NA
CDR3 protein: CASSDHRGPRDTQYF
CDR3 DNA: TGTGCCAGCAGCGATCACAGGGGGCCCCGGGATACGCAGTATTTT

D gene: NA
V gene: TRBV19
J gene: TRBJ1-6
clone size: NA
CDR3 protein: CACRERNSPLHF
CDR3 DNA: TGTGCCTGCCGGGAGAGGAATTCACCCCTCCACTTT

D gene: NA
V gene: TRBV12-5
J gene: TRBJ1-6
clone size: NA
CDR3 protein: CASVGGLGNSPLHF
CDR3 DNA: TGTGCTAGTGTTGGAGGGCTTGGGAATTCACCCCTCCACTTT

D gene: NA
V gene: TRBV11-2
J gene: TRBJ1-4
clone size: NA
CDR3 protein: CASSLVSRAEKLFF
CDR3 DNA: TGTGCCAGCAGCTTAGTGAGCAGGGCTGAAAAACTGTTTTTT